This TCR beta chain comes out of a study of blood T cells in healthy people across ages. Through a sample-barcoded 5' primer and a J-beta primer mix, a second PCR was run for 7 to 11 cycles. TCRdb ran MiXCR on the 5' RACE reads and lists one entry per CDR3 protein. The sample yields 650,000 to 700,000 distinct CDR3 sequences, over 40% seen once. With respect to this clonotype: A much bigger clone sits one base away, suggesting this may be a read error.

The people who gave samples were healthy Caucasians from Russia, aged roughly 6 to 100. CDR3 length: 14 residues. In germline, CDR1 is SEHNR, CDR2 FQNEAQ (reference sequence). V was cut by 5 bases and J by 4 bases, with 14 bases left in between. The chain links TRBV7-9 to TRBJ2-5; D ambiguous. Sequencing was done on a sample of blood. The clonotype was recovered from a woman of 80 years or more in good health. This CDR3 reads CASSPSLVSETQYF. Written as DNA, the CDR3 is TGTGCCAGCAGCCCTAGTTTGGTCTCAGAGACCCAGTACTTC.